Shown below are 22 T cell receptor beta chains from a single sample sequenced in a study of shared clonotypes between healthy human individuals. In the naive CD8 group, cells lacked CD45RO and were positively selected for CCR7, so terminally differentiated effector memory CD45RA+ cells were left out. Sequenced by immunoSEQ multiplex PCR; TCRdb stores in-frame clones only, minus some. The data show roughly 2,000,000 clones, about 94% seen once. What was sequenced was naive CD8+ T cells sorted from blood. These receptor sequences come from a man aged 18 to 29 in good health.

This chain joins TRBV6-5 and TRBJ2-7, with 7 bases that match TRBD1. This CDR3 has 15 residues. The germline gives CDR1 MNHEY, CDR2 SVGAGI. Trimming took 6 bases from V and 3 from J; bases not matched to a gene: 11. The CDR3 protein is CASRISTGQLYEQYF. DNA of the CDR3: TGTGCCAGCAGGATTTCTACGGGACAGCTCTACGAGCAGTACTTC.

A note on this clone: Other nucleotide sequences from this sample produce the same CDR3. The chain joins TRBV27 to TRBJ1-1; tentative D call: TRBD1 (6 bases). This CDR3 is built from 12 residues. CDR1 is MNHEY, CDR2 SMNVEV, per germline (reference sequence). The V end was cut by 6 bases, the J end by 1 base, with 6 bases between. The CDR3 sequence: CASRQGNTEAFF. Written as DNA, the CDR3 is TGTGCCAGCAGACAGGGGAACACTGAAGCTTTCTTT.

This clone was seen just once. The gene calls are TRBV30 and TRBJ2-7; no clear D. The length of the CDR3 is 12 residues. The germline gives CDR1 GTSNPN, CDR2 SVGIG (reference sequence). V lost 2 bases and J 6 bases, leaving 11 bases between the germline ends. CDR3 residues: CAWSPSNSEQYF. CDR3 in DNA: TGTGCCTGGAGTCCCTCCAATAGCGAGCAGTACTTC.

Comment on this clone: Other nucleotide sequences from this sample produce the same CDR3. V gene TRBV6-1 combines with J gene TRBJ2-3; D remains ambiguous. Germline assignment: CDR1 MNHNS and CDR2 SASEGT. This CDR3 is 11 amino acids long. Trimming removed 6 bases from V and 6 bases from J, with 7 bases in between. The CDR3 here is CASSEADTQYF. The CDR3 region has the DNA TGTGCCAGCAGCGAGGCGGATACGCAGTATTTT.

The CDR3 DNA follows: TGTGCCAGTAGTATAGCCGGGGGGAGCTCCTACAATGAGCAGTTCTTC. This gives the protein CASSIAGGSSYNEQFF. The chain links TRBV19 to TRBJ2-1; TRBD2 agrees at 7 bases. The CDR3 runs 16 residues. The germline CDR1 and CDR2 sequences are LNHDA and SQIVND (reference sequence). J was trimmed by 0 bases and V by 1 base; bases with no gene match: 3.

The CDR3 is CASKRGRGNYNEQFF. Here the CDR3 DNA reads TGTGCCAGCAAGAGGGGGCGGGGGAACTACAATGAGCAGTTCTTC. V gene TRBV25-1 combines with J gene TRBJ2-1; either TRBD1 or TRBD2 may supply D (7 bases each). The ends were cut back, 7 bases at V and 3 bases at J, with 16 bases in the middle. The CDR3 loop spans 15 amino acids. Germline CDR1 is MGHDK and CDR2 is SYGVNS.

CDR3 sequence reads: CASSQERLAGAGGELFF. CDR3 DNA: TGCGCCAGCAGCCAAGAGAGACTAGCGGGAGCGGGCGGGGAGCTGTTTTTT. This chain joins TRBV4-3 and TRBJ2-2; 12 nucleotides agree with TRBD2. CDR1 LGHNA and CDR2 YSLEER come from the germline V gene. The CDR3 spans 17 residues. J gave up 7 bases and V 0 bases, and 6 bases lay outside the gene matches.

V is TRBV27 and J is TRBJ1-5; D is possibly TRBD1 (6 bases). The V end was cut by 0 bases, the J end by 6 bases, with 9 bases between. The germline V gene has CDR1 MNHEY and CDR2 SMNVEV (reference sequence). The CDR3 totals 14 residues. In DNA form, the CDR3 reads TGTGCCAGCAGTTTATCGAGGGGGACTCAGCCCCAGCATTTT. Translated: CASSLSRGTQPQHF.

The CDR3 sequence is CASSQYRTGATNEKLFF. CDR3 sequence (DNA): TGTGCCAGCAGTCAATATCGGACAGGCGCAACTAATGAAAAACTGTTTTTT. The rearrangement links TRBV27 to TRBJ1-4; 7 positions agree with TRBD1. Germline V CDR1 and CDR2: MNHEY, SMNVEV (reference sequence). Losses at the gene ends were 5 bases for V and 0 bases for J; bases not matched to a gene: 9. This CDR3 comprises 17 residues. Using reference TRBV27 and TRBJ1-4 for the parts outside the CDR3, the full variable domain is EAQVTQNPRYLITVTGKKLTVTCSQNMNHEYMSWYRQDPGLGLRQIYYSMNVEVTDKGDVPEGYKVSRKEKRNFPLILESPSPNQTSLYFCASSQYRTGATNEKLFFGSGTQLSVL.

The chain uses TRBV30 and TRBJ2-1, with 9 bases aligning to TRBD2. V lost 1 base, J lost 2 bases, and 9 bases stayed unmatched. This CDR3 has 17 amino acids. Germline V gives CDR1 GTSNPN, CDR2 SVGIG (reference sequence). The chain's CDR3 is CAWSGENSGSPYNEQFF. CDR3 bases: TGTGCCTGGAGTGGCGAAAATAGCGGGAGCCCCTACAATGAGCAGTTCTTC.

The genes are TRBV5-1 and TRBJ2-5; tentatively, D is TRBD1 (5 bases). The CDR3 extends over 15 amino acids. V was pared by 4 bases and J by 2 bases, with 15 bases between. From germline, CDR1 is SGHRS and CDR2 YFSETQ. Here the CDR3 reads CASSTRAGPQETQYF. The CDR3 DNA reads as TGCGCCAGCAGCACCCGGGCAGGGCCTCAAGAGACCCAGTACTTC.

The V call is TRBV20-1, the J call TRBJ2-5; D possibly uses TRBD1 or TRBD2 (5 bases each). The CDR3 is made up of 11 amino acids. CDR1 is DFQATT, CDR2 SNEGSKA, per germline (reference sequence). V lost 4 bases and J lost 5, with 8 bases in between. The chain's CDR3 is CSATGPETQYF. Here the CDR3 DNA reads TGCAGTGCTACGGGGCCTGAGACCCAGTACTTC.

This clone was recorded once. This rearrangement joins TRBV7-8 to TRBJ2-5; 12 nucleotides match TRBD2. The J segment lost 2 bases and the V segment lost 4 bases, leaving 5 bases of the junction unmatched. The CDR3 runs to 16 residues. CDR1 and CDR2 from the germline V gene are SGHVS and FQNEAQ. The CDR3 DNA sequence: TGTGCCAGCAGCTCGGGACTAGCGGGCGTTCAAGAGACCCAGTACTTC. Its translation: CASSSGLAGVQETQYF.

V and J are TRBV28 and TRBJ1-1; 11 bases match TRBD1. This CDR3 has 13 amino acids. Germline values: CDR1 MDHEN, CDR2 SYDVKM. V dropped 6 bases and J dropped 4; count of bases not matched to a gene: 1. This CDR3 is CASRGQGATEAFF. In DNA form, the CDR3 reads TGTGCCAGCAGAGGACAGGGGGCCACTGAAGCTTTCTTT.

The chain employs TRBV5-4 and TRBJ1-4; the D is unclear. V shed 0 bases and J shed 1 base, with 1 base lying between them. CDR1 is SGHNT, CDR2 YYREEE, per germline (reference sequence). This CDR3 comprises 13 residues. The CDR3 coding sequence is TGTGCCAGCAGCTTGGAAACTAATGAAAAACTGTTTTTT. Protein: CASSLETNEKLFF. Using reference TRBV5-4 and TRBJ1-4 for the parts outside the CDR3, the full variable domain is ETGVTQSPTHLIKTRGQQVTLRCSSQSGHNTVSWYQQALGQGPQFIFQYYREEENGRGNFPPRFSGLQFPNYSSELNVNALELDDSALYLCASSLETNEKLFFGSGTQLSVL.

This chain connects TRBV11-1 to TRBJ2-3, with D hard to call. CDR3 length: 14 amino acids. V lost 5 bases, J lost 6 bases, and 15 bases lay in between. Germline lookup yields CDR1 SGHAT and CDR2 FQDESV (reference sequence). This CDR3 reads CASSPLAPGDTQYF. Here the CDR3 DNA reads TGTGCCAGCAGCCCTCTCGCCCCCGGGGATACGCAGTATTTT.

This chain links TRBV7-8 with TRBJ1-1; D gene unclear. This CDR3 comprises 16 residues. Germline V CDR1 and CDR2: SGHVS, FQNEAQ. Trimming stripped 5 bases from V and 2 bases from J, with 18 bases between. Here the CDR3 DNA reads TGTGCCAGCAGCCCGTCGCTGGCACCTGGTAACACTGAAGCTTTCTTT. Translating it yields CASSPSLAPGNTEAFF.

This rearrangement joins TRBV29-1 to TRBJ2-7; the match to TRBD1 covers 10 bases. V gave up 2 bases and J gave up 0 bases; unmatched junction bases: 10. The CDR3 sequence is 17 residues long. Looked up from germline, CDR1 is SQVTM and CDR2 is ANQGSEA. CDR3 in amino acids: CSVELDAGQGTSYEQYF. The CDR3 DNA is TGCAGCGTTGAATTAGACGCGGGACAGGGGACCTCCTACGAGCAGTACTTC.

With regard to this clone: A much larger clone sits a single nucleotide away, making a read error possible. This rearrangement joins TRBV13 to TRBJ2-3; D remains ambiguous. Germline-derived CDR1 and CDR2 are PRHDT and FYEKMQ (reference sequence). The CDR3 is made up of 11 amino acids. The V and J ends lost 2 bases and 4 bases respectively, with 1 base between them. CDR3 DNA sequence: TGTGCCAGCAGCTTATCAGATACGCAGTATTTT. Translation gives CASSLSDTQYF.

This clone was detected once. The rearrangement uses TRBV7-9 and TRBJ2-7; D is undetermined. Trimming removed 1 base from V and 3 bases from J, with 13 bases in between. Germline lookup yields CDR1 SEHNR and CDR2 FQNEAQ (reference sequence). This CDR3 region has 15 residues. The DNA of the CDR3 is TGTGCCAGCAGCTTAGTCCAACCATCAAGCTACGAGCAGTACTTC. It encodes CASSLVQPSSYEQYF.

CDR3 DNA sequence: TGTGCCAGCAGTTTAACCCCGGGACTAGCGGGACTGACAGATACGCAGTATTTT. Its protein is CASSLTPGLAGLTDTQYF. The rearrangement links TRBV28 to TRBJ2-3; 13 nucleotides line up with TRBD2. The germline gives CDR1 MDHEN, CDR2 SYDVKM. The CDR3 extends over 18 amino acids. Germline trimming cut 2 bases from V and 3 bases from J; bases unmatched to any gene: 8.

The chain links TRBV19 to TRBJ2-7, with 8 bases aligning to TRBD1. Per germline, CDR1 LNHDA and CDR2 SQIVND (reference sequence). CDR3 length: 14 residues. Trimming at V came to 3 bases and at J to 2 bases, leaving 3 bases not matched to a gene. DNA for the CDR3: TGTGCCAGTAGTATTGCGACAGGGGCCTACGAGCAGTACTTC. Translated, it gives CASSIATGAYEQYF.